This T cell receptor beta chain was recorded in a study of early T cells in non-severe SARS-CoV-2 infection. General study findings and limits: Private and CD4 specificities were missed by VDJdb matching, which favored anti-spike CD8 responses.

Unique molecular identifiers (one per individual cDNA molecule) were attached. One entry per CDR3 protein, called by TCRdb with MiXCR from the 5' RACE reads. The sample has approximately 70,000 distinct CDR3 sequences, more than 4% seen once. On this clonotype: Its antigen is unidentified.

Looked up from germline, CDR1 is SNHLY and CDR2 is FYNNEI. With 6 bases clipped from V and 10 bases from J, the junction kept 5 bases outside the gene matches. The CDR3 is made up of 14 amino acids. V and J are TRBV2 and TRBJ2-1; the match to TRBD2 covers 14 bases. The material sequenced was whole blood, taken at baseline. The receptor comes from an adult who was a healthcare worker with PCR-confirmed SARS-CoV-2 infection or an uninfected control (not recorded which). CDR3 region: CASSGTSGRGEQFF. The CDR3 nucleotides are TGTGCCAGCAGCGGGACTAGCGGGAGAGGAGAGCAGTTCTTC.